One sample yielded the 25 T cell receptor beta chains listed below, sequenced in a study of CXCR3-negative and CXCR3-positive naive CD8 T cells. Whole-study results and caveats: Naive CXCR3-positive cells had TRB CDR3s more hydrophobic than those of CXCR3-negative naive cells.

The antigens these receptors bind are not known. Researchers prepared the TRB cDNA libraries using 5' RACE with UMI labels. TCRdb reprocessed the 5' RACE reads; each CDR3 protein has one entry and no DNA is given. The record lists about 150,000 distinct CDR3 sequences, of which the ten most abundant hold around 0.3%. The sequenced sample was naive CXCR3+ CD8+ T cells from blood. Indicated subset: CD45RO-CCR7+CD27+CD95- naive CD8+ T cells expressing CXCR3 (TNR3+). The receptors derive from a human donor in good health. Some clones in this sample may be carry-over from other donors' samples.

The V and J genes are TRBV24-1 and TRBJ2-1; the TCRdb D gene call, TRBD2, has no DNA to confirm it. This CDR3 has 12 amino acids. From germline, CDR1 is KGHDR and CDR2 SFDVKD. The CDR3 protein is CATGLQYNEQFF.

This chain links TRBV7-2 with TRBJ1-2; TCRdb's D gene call, TRBD1, goes unchecked for lack of DNA. Germline V gives CDR1 SGHTA, CDR2 FQGNSA. The CDR3 totals 16 residues. The CDR3 sequence is CASSVEGAMPNYGYTF. The full variable domain, in which reference TRBV7-2 and TRBJ1-2 provide the parts outside the CDR3, is GAGVSQSPSNKVTEKGKDVELRCDPISGHTALYWYRQSLGQGLEFLIYFQGNSAPDKSGLPSDRFSAERTGGSVSTLTIQRTQQEDSAVYLCASSVEGAMPNYGYTFGSGTRLTVV.

This sequence joins TRBV28 and TRBJ2-3; there is no DNA to check the TCRdb D call of TRBD1. CDR3 length: 14 residues. Germline CDR1 reads MDHEN; CDR2 reads SYDVKM. CDR3 loop: CASVKGGLSDTQYF. Full variable domain (missing parts from reference TRBV28 and TRBJ2-3): DVKVTQSSRYLVKRTGEKVFLECVQDMDHENMFWYRQDPGLGLRLIYFSYDVKMKEKGDIPEGYSVSREKKERFSLILESASTNQTSMYLCASVKGGLSDTQYFGPGTRLTVL.

The chain combines TRBV14 with TRBJ2-5. The CDR3 is made up of 16 amino acids. Looked up from germline, CDR1 is SGHDN and CDR2 is FVKESK. This CDR3 reads CASSQDLRDYQETQYF.

This chain connects TRBV30 to TRBJ2-7; with no DNA, the TCRdb D assignment of TRBD1 cannot be verified. The CDR3 runs 14 residues. The germline CDR1 and CDR2 sequences are GTSNPN and SVGIG (reference sequence). The chain's CDR3 is CAWSSGTGVNEQYF.

The rearrangement joins TRBV15 to TRBJ2-7; no DNA is available, so the TRBD1 call from TCRdb remains unchecked. This CDR3 spans 13 amino acids. Germline CDR1 LNHNV, CDR2 YYDKDF (reference sequence). The CDR3: CATLDRGSYEQYF.

CDR3 in amino acids: CSVETVAGGYNEQFF. The rearrangement links TRBV29-1 to TRBJ2-1; as DNA is missing, the TRBD2 call by TCRdb cannot be tested. CDR1 SQVTM and CDR2 ANQGSEA come from the germline V gene. The CDR3 is 15 residues long.

The CDR3 here is CASSSGLAGGPAGELFF. The chain joins TRBV12-3 or TRBV12-4 to TRBJ2-2; TCRdb indicates TRBD2, and absent DNA this call remains unverified. CDR3 length: 17 amino acids.

This chain joins TRBV19 and TRBJ1-4. Germline CDR1 is LNHDA and CDR2 is SQIVND (reference sequence). This CDR3 spans 14 amino acids. CDR3: CASRAAATNEKLFF.

The CDR3 reads CASSHRIDEQFF. The chain combines TRBV13 with TRBJ2-1. The CDR3 sequence is 12 residues long. Germline loops: CDR1 PRHDT, CDR2 FYEKMQ (reference sequence).

This sequence joins TRBV27 and TRBJ2-7. Germline lookup yields CDR1 MNHEY and CDR2 SMNVEV (reference sequence). There are 13 residues in the CDR3. The CDR3 protein is CASSYLGSYEQYF.

The chain recombines TRBV3-1 with TRBJ1-3; as DNA is missing, the TRBD1 call by TCRdb cannot be tested. CDR1 and CDR2 (germline): LGHDT, YNNKEL (reference sequence). This CDR3 is built from 14 residues. The CDR3 reads CASSQQGGGNTIYF.

This rearrangement joins TRBV11-2 to TRBJ2-7; TCRdb reports TRBD1, a call that lacks DNA to check it against. This CDR3 has 16 residues. Per the germline V gene, CDR1 is SGHAT and CDR2 is FQNNGV. This CDR3 is CASSLYAGQAAYEQYF.

J is TRBJ1-5 and V is TRBV30. Per germline, CDR1 GTSNPN and CDR2 SVGIG (reference sequence). The CDR3 sequence is 14 residues long. The CDR3 loop reads CAWSASTTAQPQHF. Full variable domain (remainder filled in from reference TRBV30 and TRBJ1-5): SQTIHQWPATLVQPVGSPLSLECTVEGTSNPNLYWYRQAAGRGLQLLFYSVGIGQISSEVPQNLSASRPQDRQFILSSKKLLLSDSGFYLCAWSASTTAQPQHFGDGTRLSIL.

The rearrangement uses TRBV5-5 and TRBJ1-2. Looked up from germline, CDR1 is SGHKS and CDR2 is YYEKEE (reference sequence). This CDR3 contains 12 residues. CDR3 sequence reads: CASSLVGYGYTF.

V gene TRBV29-1 combines with J gene TRBJ2-1. Germline-derived CDR1 and CDR2 are SQVTM and ANQGSEA. CDR3 length: 13 residues. Here the CDR3 reads CSVYTSSYNEQFF.

V usage is TRBV27 and J usage is TRBJ2-1. The germline V gene encodes CDR1 MNHEY and CDR2 SMNVEV (reference sequence). The CDR3 sequence is 16 residues long. CDR3 protein: CASSLAAGSSYNEQFF.

J is TRBJ2-1 and V is TRBV7-9; the D call of TRBD2 rests on TCRdb alone, since no DNA is present to check it. The CDR3 totals 23 residues. CDR1 is SEHNR and CDR2 is FQNEAQ in the germline V gene (reference sequence). CDR3 loop: CASSSPRTESTWREGLSYNEQFF. Variable domain in full (rest from reference TRBV7-9 and TRBJ2-1): DTGVSQNPRHKITKRGQNVTFRCDPISEHNRLYWYRQTLGQGPEFLTYFQNEAQLEKSRLLSDRFSAERPKGSFSTLEIQRTEQGDSAMYLCASSSPRTESTWREGLSYNEQFFGPGTRLTVL.

The rearrangement joins TRBV29-1 to TRBJ2-1; the TRBD1 assignment by TCRdb is unverifiable without DNA. The germline gives CDR1 SQVTM, CDR2 ANQGSEA. The CDR3 is 13 residues long. The chain's CDR3 is CSVPDSGGGEQFF.

The chain recombines TRBV7-7 with TRBJ2-1; absent DNA, TCRdb's TRBD2 call cannot be checked. The germline CDR1 and CDR2 sequences are SSHAT and FNYEAQ (reference sequence). The CDR3 consists of 17 residues. CDR3 in amino acids: CASSLLAPGAGYNEQFF.

This rearrangement joins TRBV20-1 to TRBJ2-7. CDR1 is DFQATT and CDR2 is SNEGSKA in the germline V gene (reference sequence). The length of the CDR3 is 14 residues. CDR3 protein: CSARKTDGIYEQYF.

The chain recombines TRBV9 with TRBJ1-1. There are 14 residues in the CDR3. Germline V gene lookup returns CDR1 SGDLS and CDR2 YYNGEE. The CDR3 reads CASSVGDSNTEAFF. The full variable domain, in which reference TRBV9 and TRBJ1-1 provide the parts outside the CDR3, is DSGVTQTPKHLITATGQRVTLRCSPRSGDLSVYWYQQSLDQGLQFLIQYYNGEERAKGNILERFSAQQFPDLHSELNLSSLELGDSALYFCASSVGDSNTEAFFGQGTRLTVV.

The J gene is TRBJ2-7, the V gene TRBV5-5; TCRdb lists TRBD2, though no DNA is available to test this call. CDR3 length: 16 amino acids. Germline-derived CDR1 and CDR2 are SGHKS and YYEKEE (reference sequence). The CDR3 loop is CASSLDLDPRLYEQYF. The variable domain in full, with the rest retrieved from reference TRBV5-5 and TRBJ2-7, is DAGVTQSPTHLIKTRGQQVTLRCSPISGHKSVSWYQQVLGQGPQFIFQYYEKEERGRGNFPDRFSARQFPNYSSELNVNALLLGDSALYLCASSLDLDPRLYEQYFGPGTRLTVT.

V and J are TRBV25-1 and TRBJ1-2. This CDR3 is 14 amino acids long. Germline assignment: CDR1 MGHDK and CDR2 SYGVNS. CDR3 amino acids: CASSDPQFNYGYTF.

The chain links TRBV29-1 to TRBJ2-7; with no DNA, the TCRdb D assignment of TRBD1 cannot be verified. The CDR3 contains 13 residues. Germline CDR1 is SQVTM and CDR2 is ANQGSEA. The CDR3 loop reads CSALPTESYEQYF.